A single sample gave rise to the 8 T cell receptor beta chains below, sequenced in a study of cytomegalovirus exposure and HLA in healthy donors. The PCR made use of 60 Vbeta and 13 Jbeta primers. TCRdb's copy holds only in-frame clones and misses some; the assay was immunoSEQ multiplex PCR. Of approximately 130,000 clones in the sample, 60% to 80% were seen once. Source material: PBMCs. The receptors stem from a woman aged 55-70 years in good health and CMV-seropositive.

This chain connects TRBV6-6 to TRBJ1-2, with 9 positions matching TRBD1. Germline lookup yields CDR1 MNHNY and CDR2 SVGAGI (reference sequence). V shed 4 bases and J 4 bases; nucleotides not matched to a gene: 7. CDR3 length: 15 amino acids. The CDR3 coding sequence is TGTGCCAGCAGTTGGGGACAGGGAGGATCCTATGGCTACACCTTC. It translates to CASSWGQGGSYGYTF.

As concerns this clone: The junction does not match germline at one end; this may be a read error. The V gene is TRBV7-3, the J gene TRBJ2-7, with D hard to call. Germline-derived CDR1 and CDR2 are SGHTA and FQGTGA. This CDR3 has 15 residues. CDR3 bases: TGTTCCAGCAGCTTAAACCCCGGAGTCTCCTACGAGCAGTACTTC. Protein: CSSSLNPGVSYEQYF.

This sequence joins TRBV5-6 and TRBJ2-7; TRBD1 matches 8 bases. This CDR3 is 14 amino acids long. The V gene's germline CDR1 is SGHDT and CDR2 YYEEEE. V shed 0 bases and J 6 bases; nucleotides not matched to a gene: 5. The CDR3 coding sequence is TGTGCCAGCAGCTTGGGCAGGGGGCTGGTCGAGCAGTACTTC. Translated, it gives CASSLGRGLVEQYF. The full variable domain, rest sourced from reference TRBV5-6 and TRBJ2-7, is DAGVTQSPTHLIKTRGQQVTLRCSPKSGHDTVSWYQQALGQGPQFIFQYYEEEERQRGNFPDRFSGHQFPNYSSELNVNALLLGDSALYLCASSLGRGLVEQYFGPGTRLTVT.

The chain links TRBV9 to TRBJ2-7, with 11 nucleotides matching TRBD2. Per germline, CDR1 SGDLS and CDR2 YYNGEE. The CDR3 loop spans 17 amino acids. The junction had 15 bases not matched to a gene; V was cut back by 4 bases and J by 6 bases. The CDR3 DNA reads as TGTGCCAGCAGCCCTGGTAGTAGCGGGGGGGCCGGGATCGAGCAGTACTTC. This translates into CASSPGSSGGAGIEQYF.

The chain recombines TRBV19 with TRBJ1-2; 8 bases map to TRBD1. This CDR3 is built from 14 residues. The germline CDR1 and CDR2 sequences are LNHDA and SQIVND (reference sequence). J was trimmed by 3 bases and V by 6 bases; bases with no gene match: 6. The CDR3 sequence: CASSEDRVDYGYTF. Here the CDR3 DNA reads TGTGCCAGTAGCGAGGACAGGGTGGACTATGGCTACACCTTC.

V gene TRBV7-9 combines with J gene TRBJ2-7; possibly TRBD2 for D (6 bases). CDR1 is SEHNR and CDR2 is FQNEAQ in the germline V gene (reference sequence). The ends were cut back, 5 bases at V and 2 bases at J, with 19 bases in the middle. The CDR3 extends over 16 amino acids. The CDR3, as DNA: TGTGCCAGCAGCCCCTTTATTGGGGGGATACCCTACGAGCAGTACTTC. The encoded protein is CASSPFIGGIPYEQYF.

The chain carries TRBV7-3 and TRBJ1-5; 7 nucleotides agree with TRBD1. CDR1 and CDR2 (germline): SGHTA, FQGTGA. V dropped 3 bases and J dropped 4; count of bases not matched to a gene: 3. This CDR3 has 14 amino acids. This chain's CDR3 is CASSLGTANQPQHF. The CDR3 coding sequence is TGTGCCAGCAGCTTGGGGACAGCAAATCAGCCCCAGCATTTT.

In this sample, this clone turned up a few times. This sequence joins TRBV9 and TRBJ1-2; D possibly corresponds to TRBD1 (5 bases). The V and J ends lost 3 bases and 2 bases respectively, with 11 bases between them. In germline, CDR1 is SGDLS, CDR2 YYNGEE. The CDR3 sequence is 14 residues long. The chain's CDR3 is CASSEGWGNYGYTF. The CDR3 DNA sequence: TGTGCCAGCAGCGAGGGGTGGGGCAACTATGGCTACACCTTC.